One and the same sample provided the 10 T cell receptor beta chains below, sequenced in a study of graft-versus-host responses after intestinal transplantation. The data were produced by immunoSEQ multiplex PCR, yet TCRdb's version contains in-frame clones alone and is incomplete. The profile shows 13,000 to 15,000 clones, around 29% of them singletons. The sample was alloreactive CD4+ T cells from a mixed lymphocyte reaction culture, taken before intestinal transplant. The subset here: CFSE-low proliferating T cells sorted from roughly 6-day pre-transplant mixed lymphocyte reaction (GvH or HvG direction). The source of these receptors is a human patient who received an intestinal transplant.

The chain has TRBV28 and TRBJ2-1; 9 bases match TRBD2. Germline V gene lookup returns CDR1 MDHEN and CDR2 SYDVKM. The CDR3 runs 15 residues. V lost 4 bases, J lost 2 bases, and 3 bases stayed unmatched. The CDR3 reads CASSSLAGAYNEQFF. The CDR3 region has the DNA TGTGCCAGCAGTTCTTTAGCGGGAGCCTACAATGAGCAGTTCTTC.

This sequence joins TRBV19 and TRBJ2-5, with D unclear. The CDR3 extends over 14 amino acids. Germline lookup yields CDR1 LNHDA and CDR2 SQIVND (reference sequence). V was cut by 5 bases and J by 1 base, with 11 bases left in between. CDR3 sequence: CASSAQIAQETQYF. The CDR3 nucleotides are TGTGCCAGTAGTGCCCAAATAGCCCAAGAGACCCAGTACTTC.

The chain couples TRBV4-1 to TRBJ1-1; no reliable D call. Germline V gene data show CDR1 as MGHRA and CDR2 as YSYEKL. With 10 bases removed from V and 1 base from J, the gap between germline ends came to 16 bases. CDR3 length: 14 residues. The CDR3 DNA reads TGCGCCACCGTGGGTGGTAGACAGAACACTGAAGCTTTCTTT. Translated, it gives CATVGGRQNTEAFF.

This clone has just a few counts. This rearrangement joins TRBV30 to TRBJ1-1; no clear D gene. The length of the CDR3 is 13 residues. CDR1 GTSNPN and CDR2 SVGIG come from the germline V gene (reference sequence). V was trimmed by 0 bases and J by 1 base, leaving 6 bases between them. The CDR3 here is CAWSVRENTEAFF. CDR3 nucleotides: TGTGCCTGGAGTGTCCGGGAGAACACTGAAGCTTTCTTT.

This clone was observed a few times. This rearrangement joins TRBV28 to TRBJ2-3; D call uncertain. CDR1 and CDR2 (germline): MDHEN, SYDVKM. This CDR3 comprises 16 residues. With 1 base removed from V and 3 bases from J, the gap between germline ends came to 14 bases. The CDR3 loop is CASSLLGRLWTDTQYF. The CDR3 nucleotides read TGTGCCAGCAGTTTATTAGGGCGCCTCTGGACAGATACGCAGTATTTT.

The chain joins TRBV28 to TRBJ1-2; a weak D match, TRBD1 (6 bases). The CDR3 runs 14 residues. Trimming removed 5 bases at V and 6 bases at J, with 16 bases between. Germline assignment: CDR1 MDHEN and CDR2 SYDVKM. CDR3 protein: CASSPRAGADGYTF. DNA for the CDR3: TGTGCCAGCAGTCCCCGGGCGGGGGCGGATGGCTACACCTTC.

This chain connects TRBV7-3 to TRBJ1-1, with 8 bases lining up with TRBD1. V lost 5 bases and J lost 4; bases outside the gene matches: 6. The CDR3 is 14 amino acids. Germline V gene lookup returns CDR1 SGHTA and CDR2 FQGTGA. As DNA, the CDR3 is TGTGCCAGCAGCCCGGACAGGGCGGGCACTGAAGCTTTCTTT. This codes for CASSPDRAGTEAFF.

This clone ranks as medium-sized. J is TRBJ1-1 and V is TRBV28; unclear D gene. Looked up from germline, CDR1 is MDHEN and CDR2 is SYDVKM. The germline V and J ends were trimmed by 1 base and 7 bases, with 4 bases remaining between them. The CDR3 is made up of 11 amino acids. The CDR3 loop reads CASSLYGEAFF. The CDR3 nucleotides are TGTGCCAGCAGTTTATACGGTGAAGCTTTCTTT. The full variable domain, its missing parts supplied by reference TRBV28 and TRBJ1-1, is DVKVTQSSRYLVKRTGEKVFLECVQDMDHENMFWYRQDPGLGLRLIYFSYDVKMKEKGDIPEGYSVSREKKERFSLILESASTNQTSMYLCASSLYGEAFFGQGTRLTVV.

The rearrangement uses TRBV4-1 and TRBJ1-5; TRBD1 aligns across 8 bases. The germline V gene has CDR1 MGHRA and CDR2 YSYEKL. The CDR3 is made up of 18 amino acids. J lost 6 bases, V lost 0 bases, and 13 bases had no gene match. The CDR3 protein is CASSQDRQGAKSSQPQHF. The CDR3 coding sequence is TGCGCCAGCAGCCAAGACCGGCAGGGGGCTAAATCGAGTCAGCCCCAGCATTTT.

The chain joins TRBV29-1 to TRBJ1-2; 11 bases line up with TRBD1. V was clipped by 0 bases and J by 3 bases; unmatched bases: 12. Germline loops: CDR1 SQVTM, CDR2 ANQGSEA. The CDR3 covers 18 residues. CDR3 protein: CSVEELMDRGLFYYGYTF. CDR3 DNA: TGCAGCGTTGAAGAACTTATGGACAGGGGGCTGTTTTACTATGGCTACACCTTC.